This entry is about one T cell receptor beta chain. As yet, its antigen is unknown. This entry comes from a study of PD-1 blockade in classical Hodgkin lymphoma. Using immunoSEQ multiplex PCR, the repertoire was profiled, and TCRdb retains in-frame clones only, with some absent. Here the sample spans about 12,000 clones, over 75% being singletons. Study results and limitations: Reports indicated that newly diagnosed patients had lower baseline TCR diversity than healthy donors did.

In every patient, relapse followed autologous stem cell transplantation, while exposure to brentuximab vedotin differed. The germline gives CDR1 SGHVS, CDR2 FNYEAQ. Losses at the gene ends were 5 bases for V and 3 bases for J; bases not matched to a gene: 2. The CDR3 runs to 14 residues. V usage is TRBV7-6 and J usage is TRBJ2-3, with 10 positions matching TRBD2. Sequenced material: peripheral blood mononuclear cells (PBMCs), taken at baseline. The source of this sequence is a human donor with classical Hodgkin lymphoma. The CDR3 region is CASSQTSGTDTQYF. In DNA form, the CDR3 reads TGTGCCAGCAGCCAGACTAGCGGGACAGATACGCAGTATTTT.